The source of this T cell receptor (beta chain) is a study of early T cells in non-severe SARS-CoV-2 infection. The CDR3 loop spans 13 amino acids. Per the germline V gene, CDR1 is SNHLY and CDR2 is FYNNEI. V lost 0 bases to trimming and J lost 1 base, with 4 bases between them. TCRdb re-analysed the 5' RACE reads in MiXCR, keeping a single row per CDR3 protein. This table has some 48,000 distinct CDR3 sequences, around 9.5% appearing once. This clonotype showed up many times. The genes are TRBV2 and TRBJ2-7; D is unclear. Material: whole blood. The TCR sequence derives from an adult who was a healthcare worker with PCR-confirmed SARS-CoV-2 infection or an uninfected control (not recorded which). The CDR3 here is CASSEAPSYEQYF. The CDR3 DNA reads TGTGCCAGCAGTGAAGCGCCTTCCTACGAGCAGTACTTC. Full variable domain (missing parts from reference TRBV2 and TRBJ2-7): EPEVTQTPSHQVTQMGQEVILRCVPISNHLYFYWYRQILGQKVEFLVSFYNNEISEKSEIFDDQFSVERPDGSNFTLKIRSTKLEDSAMYFCASSEAPSYEQYFGPGTRLTVT.